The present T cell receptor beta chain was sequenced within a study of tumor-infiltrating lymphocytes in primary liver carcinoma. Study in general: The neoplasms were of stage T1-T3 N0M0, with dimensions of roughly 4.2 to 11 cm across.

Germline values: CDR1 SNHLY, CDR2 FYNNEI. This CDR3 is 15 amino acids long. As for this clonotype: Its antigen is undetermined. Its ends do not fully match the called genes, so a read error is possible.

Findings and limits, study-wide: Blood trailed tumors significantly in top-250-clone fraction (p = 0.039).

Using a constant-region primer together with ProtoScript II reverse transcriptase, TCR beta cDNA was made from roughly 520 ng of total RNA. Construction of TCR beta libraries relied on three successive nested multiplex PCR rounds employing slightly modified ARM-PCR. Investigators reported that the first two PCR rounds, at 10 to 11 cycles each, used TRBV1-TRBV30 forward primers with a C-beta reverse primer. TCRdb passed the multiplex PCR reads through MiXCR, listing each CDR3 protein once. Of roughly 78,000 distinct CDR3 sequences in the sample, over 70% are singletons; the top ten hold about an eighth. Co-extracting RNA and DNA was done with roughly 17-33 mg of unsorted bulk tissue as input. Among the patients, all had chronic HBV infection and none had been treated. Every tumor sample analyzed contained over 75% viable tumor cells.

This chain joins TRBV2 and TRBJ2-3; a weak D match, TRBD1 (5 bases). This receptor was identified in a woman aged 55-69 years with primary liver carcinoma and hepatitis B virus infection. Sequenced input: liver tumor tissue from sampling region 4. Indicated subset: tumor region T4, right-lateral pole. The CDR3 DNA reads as TGTGCCAGCAGTTCGCAGGGTTTGGACGCAGATACGCAATATTTT. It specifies CASSSQGLDADTQYF.